This T cell receptor beta chain was sequenced in a study of Ad26.COV2.S vaccination and SARS-CoV-2 variants. Study at large: The vaccine Ad26.COV2.S was put into the muscle once, or twice with 56 days between. The study's findings and limits: For non-spike TCRs, breadth in vaccine recipients resembled that in placebo recipients.

A remark on this clone: Its antigen is as yet unknown. Other DNA sequences in this specimen translate into the identical CDR3.

Described treatment: around 19 received Ad26.COV2.S at low or high dose, single or two shots; 5 received placebo; per-sample allocation not given. Vaccine and placebo recipients were sampled on day 63 after the first injection. Sequencing was performed with immunoSEQ multiplex PCR; in TCRdb, only in-frame clones are kept and a portion is missing. The sample consists of roughly 400,000 clones, about 92% of them appearing once. Sample: peripheral blood, taken in a trial of Ad26.COV2.S vaccine versus placebo. The TCR sequence derives from a person aged 18-65 years who received the Ad26.COV2.S COVID-19 vaccine or a placebo.

The CDR3 loop is CASSPEYNEQFF. CDR3 coding DNA: TGTGCCAGCTCACCGGAGTACAATGAGCAGTTCTTC. V is TRBV18 and J is TRBJ2-1; D is ambiguous. Germline CDR1 is KGHSH and CDR2 is LQKENI. This CDR3 comprises 12 residues. V shed 3 bases and J shed 4 bases, with 4 bases lying between them.